The 29 T cell receptor beta chains below come from one sample, sequenced in a study of blood T cell repertoires in COVID-19. Generated by immunoSEQ multiplex PCR, the TCRdb table keeps only in-frame clones and is missing some. The data contain roughly 260,000 clones, approximately 86% of them seen just once; the ten biggest clones take up around 9.1%. The material sequenced was peripheral blood. The receptors stem from a man aged 40-55 years who had recovered from COVID-19.

The genes are TRBV21-1 and TRBJ2-7; the table's D call TRBD1 went unverified against the DNA. TRBV21-1 is assigned pseudogene status. The CDR3 is 13 residues long. The CDR3 region is CASSKTAPYEQYF. The CDR3, as DNA: TGTGCCAGCAGCAAGACAGCACCGTACGAGCAGTACTTC.

This chain uses TRBV20-1 with TRBJ1-1; 7 positions match TRBD1. CDR3 length: 14 residues. The ends lost 6 bases at V and 7 bases at J; junction bases unmatched: 14. CDR1 is DFQATT and CDR2 is SNEGSKA in the germline V gene (reference sequence). The CDR3 region has the DNA TGCAGTGCCAGTTTAGGGGGCCGAGGGAGTGAAGCTTTCTTT. Its protein product is CSASLGGRGSEAFF.

This sequence joins TRBV30 and TRBJ1-1; TRBD1 matches 7 bases. V shed 4 bases and J 3 bases; nucleotides not matched to a gene: 5. The CDR3 has 13 amino acids. CDR1 and CDR2 (germline): GTSNPN, SVGIG (reference sequence). The CDR3 loop reads CAWKVRGDTEAFF. For the CDR3, the DNA is TGTGCCTGGAAGGTCAGGGGGGACACTGAAGCTTTCTTT.

This clone was counted between two and nine times. V gene TRBV5-6 combines with J gene TRBJ1-2; 8 bases match TRBD1. Germline assignment: CDR1 SGHDT and CDR2 YYEEEE. The CDR3 contains 17 residues. Trimming at V came to 4 bases and at J to 7 bases, leaving 18 bases not matched to a gene. The CDR3 sequence: CASSPGTGFASGLGYTF. Here the CDR3 DNA reads TGTGCCAGCAGCCCCGGGACAGGCTTCGCATCCGGACTTGGCTACACCTTC.

This clone appeared a few times. The J gene is TRBJ1-6, the V gene TRBV5-6; D is ambiguous. This CDR3 is built from 16 residues. Looked up from germline, CDR1 is SGHDT and CDR2 is YYEEEE. V lost 1 base and J 0 bases, leaving 8 bases between the germline ends. This CDR3 reads CASSLTVRSYNSPLHF. Written as DNA, the CDR3 is TGTGCCAGCAGCTTGACAGTCCGCTCCTATAATTCACCCCTCCACTTT. Full variable domain (outside the CDR3, taken from reference TRBV5-6 and TRBJ1-6): DAGVTQSPTHLIKTRGQQVTLRCSPKSGHDTVSWYQQALGQGPQFIFQYYEEEERQRGNFPDRFSGHQFPNYSSELNVNALLLGDSALYLCASSLTVRSYNSPLHFGNGTRLTVT.

J is TRBJ2-5 and V is TRBV7-7, with 7 positions matching TRBD1. The germline CDR1 and CDR2 sequences are SSHAT and FNYEAQ (reference sequence). V lost 5 bases, J lost 4 bases, and 7 bases stayed unmatched. This CDR3 region has 14 residues. The chain's CDR3 is CASSPTGARETQYF. In nucleotides, the CDR3 is TGTGCCAGCAGCCCTACAGGGGCTCGAGAGACCCAGTACTTC.

V and J are TRBV11-2 and TRBJ2-1; weak D call: TRBD2 (5 bases). Per germline, CDR1 SGHAT and CDR2 FQNNGV. Trimming shortened V by 4 bases and J by 9 bases, and 28 bases separated the two germline ends. The CDR3 length is 18 residues. CDR3 amino acids: CASSSTRGSRRQLGEQFF. In nucleotides, the CDR3 is TGTGCCAGCAGCTCCACCCGCGGGTCACGACGTCAATTGGGTGAGCAGTTCTTC.

V gene TRBV3-1 (or the pseudogene TRBV3-2) combines with J gene TRBJ1-2; D gene uncertain. This CDR3 spans 12 amino acids. The V and J ends lost 5 bases and 4 bases respectively, with 8 bases between them. Germline assignment: CDR1 LGHDT and CDR2 YNNKEL (reference sequence). The CDR3 coding sequence is TGTGCCAGCAGCTCAGGTCCCTATGGCTACACCTTC. This codes for CASSSGPYGYTF.

The V call is TRBV29-1, the J call TRBJ2-5; 9 bases map to TRBD1. This CDR3 has 15 amino acids. V gave up 4 bases and J gave up 4 bases; unmatched junction bases: 10. CDR1 and CDR2 (germline): SQVTM, ANQGSEA. The CDR3 bases are TGCAGCGTTGGCCCCCGGGACAGGGTGGGAGAGACCCAGTACTTC. Protein product: CSVGPRDRVGETQYF.

This chain uses TRBV19 with TRBJ2-3; TRBD2 matches at 14 bases. In germline, CDR1 is LNHDA, CDR2 SQIVND (reference sequence). Unmatched junction bases numbered 4, after V lost 6 bases and J lost 5 bases. CDR3 length: 15 amino acids. CDR3 amino acids: CASRRTSGRRDTQYF. Here the CDR3 DNA reads TGTGCCAGTAGGAGGACTAGCGGGAGGAGAGATACGCAGTATTTT. The whole variable domain, filled in from reference TRBV19 and TRBJ2-3, reads DGGITQSPKYLFRKEGQNVTLSCEQNLNHDAMYWYRQDPGQGLRLIYYSQIVNDFQKGDIAEGYSVSREKKESFPLTVTSAQKNPTAFYLCASRRTSGRRDTQYFGPGTRLTVL.

V is TRBV5-4 and J is TRBJ2-1; 9 nucleotides align to TRBD2. Trimming removed 4 bases from V and 5 bases from J; junction bases left unmatched: 4. Germline V gene lookup returns CDR1 SGHNT and CDR2 YYREEE (reference sequence). The CDR3 contains 14 residues. The CDR3: CASSLEREDNEQFF. In nucleotides, the CDR3 is TGTGCCAGCAGCCTGGAGCGGGAGGACAATGAGCAGTTCTTC.

This clone has just one count. The V gene is TRBV6-2 or TRBV6-3, the J gene TRBJ2-7; 11 positions match TRBD1. The ends lost 2 bases at V and 2 bases at J; junction bases unmatched: 14. Looked up from germline, CDR1 is MNHEY and CDR2 is SVGEGT. This CDR3 has 19 amino acids. In DNA form, the CDR3 reads TGTGCCAGCAGTTACCCTACCCGGGACAGGGGGGGACGGGCCTACGAGCAGTACTTC. Amino acids: CASSYPTRDRGGRAYEQYF.

This chain connects TRBV7-2 to TRBJ1-5; 7 bases are shared with TRBD1. The germline V gene encodes CDR1 SGHTA and CDR2 FQGNSA. With 4 bases clipped from V and 7 bases from J, the junction kept 7 bases outside the gene matches. The CDR3 contains 14 residues. This CDR3 reads CASSSDRVGQPQHF. CDR3 sequence (DNA): TGTGCCAGCAGCTCCGACAGGGTGGGGCAGCCCCAGCATTTT.

The chain is built from TRBV15 and TRBJ1-5, with TRBD1 matching over 7 bases. V dropped 0 bases and J dropped 2; count of bases not matched to a gene: 13. There are 19 residues in the CDR3. Per germline, CDR1 LNHNV and CDR2 YYDKDF (reference sequence). The CDR3 DNA sequence: TGTGCCACCAGCAGAGATCGGAGGGACAGACGTTTCGGCAATCAGCCCCAGCATTTT. The encoded protein is CATSRDRRDRRFGNQPQHF.

The chain recombines TRBV19 with TRBJ1-2, with D possibly matching TRBD1 (6 bases). This CDR3 is built from 15 residues. Trimming stripped 5 bases from V and 4 bases from J, with 17 bases between. CDR1 is LNHDA and CDR2 is SQIVND in the germline V gene (reference sequence). CDR3 loop: CASSRQAAEGYGYTF. CDR3 DNA: TGTGCCAGTAGTCGACAGGCGGCAGAGGGCTATGGCTACACCTTC.

There are a few counts of this clone. The V call is TRBV30, the J call TRBJ1-6; 7 bases line up with TRBD1. The CDR3 runs 16 residues. Germline-derived CDR1 and CDR2 are GTSNPN and SVGIG (reference sequence). With V trimmed by 3 bases and J by 0 bases, 5 bases remained unmatched. For the CDR3, the DNA is TGTGCCTGGAGCAGGACAGGCCGCTCCTATAATTCACCCCTCCACTTT. It translates to CAWSRTGRSYNSPLHF.

As for this clone: Other nucleotide sequences from this sample produce the same CDR3. The chain carries TRBV9 and TRBJ2-7; 7 nucleotides align to TRBD2. This CDR3 spans 14 amino acids. CDR1 SGDLS and CDR2 YYNGEE come from the germline V gene. With V trimmed by 2 bases and J by 5 bases, 7 bases remained unmatched. The CDR3 sequence: CASSVGGSLNEQYF. Here the CDR3 DNA reads TGTGCCAGCAGCGTCGGCGGGAGCCTAAACGAGCAGTACTTC.

This chain joins TRBV12-3 or TRBV12-4 and TRBJ2-5; no reliable D call. This CDR3 is 12 amino acids long. Trimming stripped 6 bases from V and 5 bases from J, with 10 bases between. The CDR3 DNA reads as TGTGCCAGCAGCCCACTTCGGGAGACCCAGTACTTC. As protein: CASSPLRETQYF.

The V and J genes are TRBV12-3 or TRBV12-4 and TRBJ2-1; D is unresolved. Trimming left V 3 bases short and J 15 bases short, with 18 bases between. The CDR3 is 13 amino acids. This chain's CDR3 is CASSLVQTVKRFF. CDR3 in DNA: TGTGCCAGCAGTTTGGTACAGACCGTGAAGAGGTTCTTC.

Points on this clone: At one boundary the junction diverges from the germline segment, which might be a read error. The chain is built from TRBV9 and TRBJ2-7; possible D gene TRBD1, 5 bases. The germline gives CDR1 SGDLS, CDR2 YYNGEE. CDR3 size: 15 residues. The CDR3 loop reads CASNTQGYGSDERYF. In DNA, the CDR3 is TGTGCCAGCAACACCCAGGGCTACGGGTCGGACGAGCGGTACTTC.

The genes are TRBV10-3 and TRBJ2-7; 8 nucleotides line up with TRBD1. The V segment lost 2 bases and the J segment 6 bases; nucleotides outside the gene matches: 3. Germline loops: CDR1 ENHRY, CDR2 SYGVKD. The CDR3 has 13 residues. CDR3 in DNA: TGTGCCATCAGTGAGGACAGGGGTCTCGAGCAGTACTTC. Its protein product is CAISEDRGLEQYF.

The V gene is TRBV10-3, the J gene TRBJ2-1; 9 nucleotides agree with TRBD2. Germline loops: CDR1 ENHRY, CDR2 SYGVKD. The CDR3 sequence is 17 residues long. V lost 0 bases, J lost 3 bases, and 6 bases stayed unmatched. The CDR3 protein is CAISESGLAGNYNEQFF. DNA of the CDR3: TGTGCCATCAGTGAGTCGGGGCTAGCGGGAAACTACAATGAGCAGTTCTTC.

The CDR3 is CASSSEGQGTYGYTF. The CDR3 DNA reads TGCGCCAGCAGCTCCGAAGGACAGGGGACCTATGGCTACACCTTC. The rearrangement joins TRBV5-1 to TRBJ1-2; 9 nucleotides agree with TRBD1. The CDR3 has 15 residues. Trimming at V came to 3 bases and at J to 4 bases, leaving 7 bases not matched to a gene. Germline V CDR1 and CDR2: SGHRS, YFSETQ. Full variable domain (missing parts from reference TRBV5-1 and TRBJ1-2): KAGVTQTPRYLIKTRGQQVTLSCSPISGHRSVSWYQQTPGQGLQFLFEYFSETQRNKGNFPGRFSGRQFSNSRSEMNVSTLELGDSALYLCASSSEGQGTYGYTFGSGTRLTVV.

The chain is built from TRBV19 and TRBJ1-5, with D tentatively TRBD1 (5 bases). This CDR3 region has 15 residues. Germline lookup yields CDR1 LNHDA and CDR2 SQIVND (reference sequence). With 3 bases removed from V and 7 bases from J, the gap between germline ends came to 16 bases. DNA of the CDR3: TGTGCCAGTAGTATGGGGCAGGGTGCAAGGCAGCCCCAGCATTTT. This encodes CASSMGQGARQPQHF.

This sequence joins TRBV7-8 and TRBJ2-3; TRBD2 might be the D (5 bases). CDR3 size: 16 residues. Trimming cost V 5 bases and J 0 bases, with 15 bases left between them. Germline assignment: CDR1 SGHVS and CDR2 FQNEAQ. The CDR3 spells CASSPNRAASTDTQYF. The DNA for the CDR3 is TGTGCCAGCAGCCCTAACCGAGCGGCGAGCACAGATACGCAGTATTTT.

This clone was seen ten or more times. The chain couples TRBV14 to TRBJ1-2, with 10 bases fitting TRBD1. Germline V gene lookup returns CDR1 SGHDN and CDR2 FVKESK. This CDR3 has 15 residues. The V segment lost 0 bases and the J segment 6 bases; nucleotides outside the gene matches: 4. CDR3 sequence (DNA): TGTGCCAGCAGCCAAGATGGGACAGGGGTTAATGGCTACACCTTC. Its translation: CASSQDGTGVNGYTF.

The V gene is TRBV9, the J gene TRBJ2-4; TRBD2 matches at 8 bases. Germline V gene data show CDR1 as SGDLS and CDR2 as YYNGEE. The CDR3 consists of 17 residues. Trimming cost V 1 base and J 0 bases; bases outside gene matches: 6. The chain's CDR3 is CASSVSSGDIAKNIQYF. In DNA, the CDR3 is TGTGCCAGCAGCGTAAGTAGCGGGGATATAGCCAAAAACATTCAGTACTTC.

The V and J genes are TRBV5-5 and TRBJ2-4; TRBD2 matches 8 bases. V shed 6 bases, J shed 8 bases, and the junction held 16 bases outside the gene matches. The CDR3 is 16 amino acids. Looked up from germline, CDR1 is SGHKS and CDR2 is YYEKEE (reference sequence). CDR3 in amino acids: CASTLAGGAILYIQYF. CDR3 nucleotide sequence: TGTGCCAGCACCCTGGCCGGGGGGGCCATTTTGTACATTCAGTACTTC.

The chain is built from TRBV4-3 and TRBJ1-6, with a tentative D call TRBD1 (6 bases). This CDR3 contains 17 residues. CDR1 is LGHNA, CDR2 YSLEER, per germline. V was clipped by 4 bases and J by 7 bases, with 20 bases between them. The CDR3: CASSLVRGDRSNSPLHF. CDR3 DNA: TGCGCCAGCAGCCTAGTCCGGGGCGACAGGTCAAATTCACCCCTCCACTTT.